This TCR beta chain was profiled in a study of beta chain features in type 1 diabetes. Study overall: Cell yields, gender and age were comparable in patients and healthy donors. Study-level results: TCRB repertoires of naive, central memory and Treg cells appeared more similar among patients than among healthy donors. Moderate yet significant TCRB CDR3 shortening was seen in Type 1 diabetes patients in all four CD4+ subsets.

In regard to this clone: Its specificity is not known.

Reverse transcription of all isolated RNA meant that expressed TCRB transcripts were sequenced. The repertoire was sequenced with immunoSEQ multiplex PCR; TCRdb's copy has only in-frame clones and lacks some. This sample yields around 15,000 clones, of which 55% to 75% are seen a single time; approximately 2.7% belongs to the top ten. CDR3 length equals 15 residues. V was shortened by 4 bases and J by 2 bases, with 12 bases between the two germline ends. The germline V gene encodes CDR1 SEHNR and CDR2 FQNEAQ (reference sequence). Sorting of CD4+ naive, central memory, regulatory and stem cell-like memory cells was performed via CD45RO/CCR7/CD25/CD127/CD95/CD27. Once sorted, every population was more than 95% pure.

The receptor's source is a man aged 25-45 years with type 1 diabetes. The sample consisted of Tregs from blood. This sequence joins TRBV7-9 and TRBJ1-5; D unclear. The CDR3: CASSSTGRGNQPQHF. The CDR3 nucleotides are TGTGCCAGCAGCTCCACCGGGAGGGGCAATCAGCCCCAGCATTTT.